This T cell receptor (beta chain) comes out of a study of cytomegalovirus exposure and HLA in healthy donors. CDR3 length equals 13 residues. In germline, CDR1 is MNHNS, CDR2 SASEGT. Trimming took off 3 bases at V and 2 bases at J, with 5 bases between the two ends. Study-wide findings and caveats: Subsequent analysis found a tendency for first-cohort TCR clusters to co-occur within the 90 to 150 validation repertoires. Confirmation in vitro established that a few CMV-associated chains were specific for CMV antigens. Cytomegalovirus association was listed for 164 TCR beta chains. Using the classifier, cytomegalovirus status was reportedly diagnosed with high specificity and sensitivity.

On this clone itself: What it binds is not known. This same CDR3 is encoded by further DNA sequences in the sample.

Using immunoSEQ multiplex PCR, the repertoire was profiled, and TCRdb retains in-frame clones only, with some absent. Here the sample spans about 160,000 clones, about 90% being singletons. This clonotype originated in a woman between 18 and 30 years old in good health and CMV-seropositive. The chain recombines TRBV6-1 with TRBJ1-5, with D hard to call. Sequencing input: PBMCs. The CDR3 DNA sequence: TGTGCCAGCAGTGAGAGGGGCAATCAGCCCCAGCATTTT. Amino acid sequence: CASSERGNQPQHF.